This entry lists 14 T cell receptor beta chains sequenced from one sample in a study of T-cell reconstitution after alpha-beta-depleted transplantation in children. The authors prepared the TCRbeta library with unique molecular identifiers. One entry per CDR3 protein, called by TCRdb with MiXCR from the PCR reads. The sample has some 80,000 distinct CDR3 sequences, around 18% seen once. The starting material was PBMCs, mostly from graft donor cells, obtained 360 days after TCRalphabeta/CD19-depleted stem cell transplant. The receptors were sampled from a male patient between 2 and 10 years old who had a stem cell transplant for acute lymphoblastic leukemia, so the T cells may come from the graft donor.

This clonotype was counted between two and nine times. The CDR3 protein is CASSRTSGESYEQYF. CDR3 nucleotides: TGTGCCAGCAGCCGTACTAGCGGGGAGAGCTACGAGCAGTACTTC. The rearrangement links TRBV7-2 to TRBJ2-7, with 10 bases that match TRBD2. Per the germline V gene, CDR1 is SGHTA and CDR2 is FQGNSA. V trimming: 5 bases; J trimming: 3 bases; junction bases outside the gene matches: 7. CDR3 length: 15 amino acids.

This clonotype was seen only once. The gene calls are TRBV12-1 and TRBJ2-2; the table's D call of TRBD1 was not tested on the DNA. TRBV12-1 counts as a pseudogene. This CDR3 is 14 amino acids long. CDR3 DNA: TGTGCCATCAGACCAGGGGGCCTCGCCGGGGAGCTGCTTTTT. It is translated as CAIRPGGLAGELLF.

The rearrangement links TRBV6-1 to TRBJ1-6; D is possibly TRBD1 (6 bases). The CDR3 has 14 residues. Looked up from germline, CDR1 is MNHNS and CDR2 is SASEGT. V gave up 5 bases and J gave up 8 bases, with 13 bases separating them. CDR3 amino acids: CASSPGRGYSPLHF. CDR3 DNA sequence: TGTGCCAGCAGTCCTGGCAGGGGATATTCACCCCTCCACTTT.

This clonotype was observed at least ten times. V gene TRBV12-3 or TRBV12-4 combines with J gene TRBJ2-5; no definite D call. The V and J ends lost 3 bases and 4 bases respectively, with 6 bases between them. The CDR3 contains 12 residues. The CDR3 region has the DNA TGTGCCAGCAGTTTGAACAGAGAGACCCAGTACTTC. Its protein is CASSLNRETQYF.

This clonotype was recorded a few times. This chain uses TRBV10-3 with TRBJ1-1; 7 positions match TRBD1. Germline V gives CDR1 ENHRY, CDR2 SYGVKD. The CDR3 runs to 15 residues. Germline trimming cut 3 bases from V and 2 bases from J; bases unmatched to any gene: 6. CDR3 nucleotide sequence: TGTGCCATCAGTGACTCCGGGACAGTTAACACTGAAGCTTTCTTT. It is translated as CAISDSGTVNTEAFF.

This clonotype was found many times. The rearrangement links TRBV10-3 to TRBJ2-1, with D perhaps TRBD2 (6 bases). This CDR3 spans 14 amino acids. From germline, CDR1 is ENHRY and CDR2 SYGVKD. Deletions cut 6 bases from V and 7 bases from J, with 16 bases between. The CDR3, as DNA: TGTGCCATCAGGCGGGAACTAGGTGTAAATGAGCAGTTCTTC. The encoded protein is CAIRRELGVNEQFF.

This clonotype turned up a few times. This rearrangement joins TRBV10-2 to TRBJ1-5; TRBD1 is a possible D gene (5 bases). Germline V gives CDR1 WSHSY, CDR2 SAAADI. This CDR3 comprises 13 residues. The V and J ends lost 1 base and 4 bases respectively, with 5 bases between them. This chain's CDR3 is CASSEWGNQPQHF. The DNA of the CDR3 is TGCGCCAGCAGTGAGTGGGGGAATCAGCCCCAGCATTTT.

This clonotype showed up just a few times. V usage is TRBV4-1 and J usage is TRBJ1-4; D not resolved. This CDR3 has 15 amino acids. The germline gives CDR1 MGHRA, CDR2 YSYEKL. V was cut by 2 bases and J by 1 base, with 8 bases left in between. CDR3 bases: TGCGCCAGCAGCCAAAGAACACAAACTAATGAAAAACTGTTTTTT. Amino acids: CASSQRTQTNEKLFF.

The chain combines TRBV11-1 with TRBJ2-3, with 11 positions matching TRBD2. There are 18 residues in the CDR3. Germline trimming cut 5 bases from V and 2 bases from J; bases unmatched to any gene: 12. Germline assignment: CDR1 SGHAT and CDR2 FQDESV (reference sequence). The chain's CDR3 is CASSPGPGTSGTTDTQYF. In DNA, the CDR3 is TGTGCCAGCAGCCCGGGCCCCGGGACTAGCGGAACCACAGATACGCAGTATTTT.

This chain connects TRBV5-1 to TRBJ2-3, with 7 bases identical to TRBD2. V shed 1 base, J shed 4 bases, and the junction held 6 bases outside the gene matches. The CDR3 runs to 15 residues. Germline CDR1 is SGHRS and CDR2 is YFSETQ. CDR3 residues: CASSLPLTSPDTQYF. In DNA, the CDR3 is TGCGCCAGCAGCTTGCCCCTGACTAGCCCAGATACGCAGTATTTT.

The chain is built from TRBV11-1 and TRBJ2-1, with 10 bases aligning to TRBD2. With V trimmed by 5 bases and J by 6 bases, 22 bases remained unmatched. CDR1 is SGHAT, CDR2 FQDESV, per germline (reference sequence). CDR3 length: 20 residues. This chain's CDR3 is CASSRRGPASGRSLGNEQFF. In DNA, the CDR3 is TGTGCCAGCAGCCGTCGGGGCCCCGCTAGCGGGAGATCCTTGGGCAATGAGCAGTTCTTC.

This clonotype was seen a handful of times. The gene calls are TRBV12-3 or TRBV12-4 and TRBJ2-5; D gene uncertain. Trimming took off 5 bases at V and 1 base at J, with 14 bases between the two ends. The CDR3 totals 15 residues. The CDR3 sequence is CASSRLSGPQETQYF. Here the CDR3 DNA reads TGTGCCAGCAGTCGTCTTTCGGGCCCCCAAGAGACCCAGTACTTC.

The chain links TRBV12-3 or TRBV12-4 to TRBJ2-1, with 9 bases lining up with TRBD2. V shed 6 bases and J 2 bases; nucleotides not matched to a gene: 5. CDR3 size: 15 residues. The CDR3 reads CASRISGRPYNEQFF. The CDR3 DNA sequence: TGTGCCAGCAGGATTAGCGGGAGACCCTACAATGAGCAGTTCTTC.

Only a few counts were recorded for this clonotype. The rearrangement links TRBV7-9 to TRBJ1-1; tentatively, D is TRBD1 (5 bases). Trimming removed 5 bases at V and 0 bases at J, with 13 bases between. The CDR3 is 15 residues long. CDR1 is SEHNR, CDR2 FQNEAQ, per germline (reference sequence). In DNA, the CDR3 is TGTGCCAGCAGCGCGGTAGCGGGGGTGAACACTGAAGCTTTCTTT. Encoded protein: CASSAVAGVNTEAFF.